The next 25 T cell receptor beta chains were all read from a single sample in a study of shared clonotypes between healthy human individuals. CD45RO negativity and positive selection for CCR7 defined naive CD8 cells, a population that excluded terminally differentiated effector memory CD45RA+ cells. Measured with immunoSEQ multiplex PCR; TCRdb has only the in-frame clones, and not every one. The table lists 2 million or so clones, approximately 95% of them singletons. Sequenced input: naive CD8+ T cells sorted from blood. Receptors were obtained from a man aged 18 to 35 in good health.

The V and J genes are TRBV30 and TRBJ2-3; 7 bases fit TRBD2. The germline V gene has CDR1 GTSNPN and CDR2 SVGIG (reference sequence). CDR3 length: 17 amino acids. V lost 5 bases to trimming and J lost 0 bases; unmatched junction nucleotides: 14. The CDR3 protein is CAWHGLGGEVSTDTQYF. Here the CDR3 DNA reads TGTGCCTGGCACGGCCTGGGGGGGGAGGTTAGCACAGATACGCAGTATTTT.

As to this clone: Other DNA sequences in this specimen translate into the identical CDR3. V is TRBV30 and J is TRBJ2-2, with a tentative D call TRBD1 (5 bases). The CDR3 totals 12 residues. Germline V gene lookup returns CDR1 GTSNPN and CDR2 SVGIG (reference sequence). The V end was cut by 3 bases, the J end by 5 bases, with 7 bases between. The CDR3 reads CAWSTGTGELFF. Written as DNA, the CDR3 is TGTGCCTGGAGCACAGGAACCGGGGAGCTGTTTTTT.

Regarding this clone: The sample carries other DNA sequences with the same CDR3. This chain links TRBV5-6 with TRBJ2-2; no definite D call. The CDR3 contains 12 residues. V lost 0 bases to trimming and J lost 5 bases, with 2 bases between them. The germline gives CDR1 SGHDT, CDR2 YYEEEE. The DNA for the CDR3 is TGTGCCAGCAGCTTGGCTACCGGGGAGCTGTTTTTT. Translating it yields CASSLATGELFF.

This clone came up a few times. The rearrangement links TRBV4-3 to TRBJ2-3; D gene ambiguous. CDR1 is LGHNA, CDR2 YSLEER, per germline. Trimming shortened V by 0 bases and J by 0 bases, and 4 bases separated the two germline ends. The CDR3 loop spans 14 amino acids. The DNA for the CDR3 is TGCGCCAGCAGCCAAGACGCTAGCACAGATACGCAGTATTTT. Translating it yields CASSQDASTDTQYF.

Remarks on this clone: A much larger clonotype is one base distant, so this may be a read error. The chain joins TRBV6-5 to TRBJ2-5; TRBD1 might be the D (5 bases). The CDR3 has 13 residues. V was pared by 2 bases and J by 3 bases, with 7 bases between. Germline CDR1 and CDR2: MNHEY and SVGAGI. The chain's CDR3 is CASSYVREETQYF. Written as DNA, the CDR3 is TGTGCCAGCAGTTACGTCAGGGAAGAGACCCAGTACTTC.

The chain joins TRBV28 to TRBJ1-4, with 8 bases that match TRBD1. Germline CDR1 is MDHEN and CDR2 is SYDVKM. Losses at the gene ends were 4 bases for V and 0 bases for J; bases not matched to a gene: 1. The CDR3 runs to 15 residues. The CDR3 protein is CASSSDRATNEKLFF. The CDR3 nucleotides read TGTGCCAGCAGTTCGGACAGGGCAACTAATGAAAAACTGTTTTTT.

J is TRBJ1-5 and V is TRBV30; 7 bases line up with TRBD1. V was clipped by 0 bases and J by 8 bases; unmatched bases: 7. There are 14 residues in the CDR3. CDR1 and CDR2 from the germline V gene are GTSNPN and SVGIG (reference sequence). The CDR3 loop reads CAWSVLGGGEPQHF. The CDR3, as DNA: TGTGCCTGGAGTGTACTAGGGGGCGGGGAGCCCCAGCATTTT.

Concerning this clone itself: Within the sample, other DNA sequences also encode this same CDR3. The chain joins TRBV5-6 to TRBJ1-2, with D unresolved. Deletions cut 2 bases from V and 7 bases from J, with 6 bases between. Per germline, CDR1 SGHDT and CDR2 YYEEEE. This CDR3 contains 11 residues. The CDR3 nucleotides read TGTGCCAGCAGCTTTTCGGGTGGCTACACCTTC. Translated: CASSFSGGYTF.

This rearrangement joins TRBV28 to TRBJ2-5; 10 bases agree with TRBD1. CDR3 length: 15 amino acids. Germline CDR1 is MDHEN and CDR2 is SYDVKM. V gave up 3 bases and J gave up 5 bases; unmatched junction bases: 6. CDR3 coding DNA: TGTGCCAGCAGTTTGGTGACAGGGGGCCCGGAGACCCAGTACTTC. It translates to CASSLVTGGPETQYF. The variable domain in full, completed from reference TRBV28 and TRBJ2-5, reads DVKVTQSSRYLVKRTGEKVFLECVQDMDHENMFWYRQDPGLGLRLIYFSYDVKMKEKGDIPEGYSVSREKKERFSLILESASTNQTSMYLCASSLVTGGPETQYFGPGTRLLVL.

V usage is TRBV7-9 and J usage is TRBJ1-1; maybe TRBD1 (5 bases). CDR1 is SEHNR, CDR2 FQNEAQ, per germline (reference sequence). The CDR3 loop spans 15 amino acids. The ends were cut back, 2 bases at V and 3 bases at J, with 13 bases in the middle. The CDR3 region is CASSLSNRMDTEAFF. In nucleotides, the CDR3 is TGTGCCAGCAGCTTATCGAACAGGATGGACACTGAAGCTTTCTTT.

The genes are TRBV10-2 and TRBJ2-7; possible D gene TRBD1, 5 bases. The CDR3 is made up of 13 amino acids. Germline CDR1 reads WSHSY; CDR2 reads SAAADI. V lost 4 bases and J lost 5, with 12 bases in between. CDR3 nucleotide sequence: TGCGCCAGCAGTGGAGAGGAGACAGACGAGCAGTACTTC. Encoded protein: CASSGEETDEQYF.

The chain links TRBV27 to TRBJ2-2; 8 bases line up with TRBD2. The CDR3 runs 15 residues. V gave up 5 bases and J gave up 3 bases; unmatched junction bases: 5. Germline CDR1 is MNHEY and CDR2 is SMNVEV (reference sequence). CDR3 bases: TGTGCCAGCAGTCCGGACGGGGGGGACACCGGGGAGCTGTTTTTT. It is translated as CASSPDGGDTGELFF.

This clone is a singleton in its sample. The rearrangement joins TRBV5-6 to TRBJ1-2; 10 bases align to TRBD1. Germline V lookup: CDR1 SGHDT, CDR2 YYEEEE. This CDR3 has 17 residues. V trimming: 2 bases; J trimming: 4 bases; junction bases outside the gene matches: 11. The CDR3 is CASSLRTGGHLGYGYTF. The CDR3 bases are TGTGCCAGCAGCTTAAGGACAGGGGGGCATTTGGGCTATGGCTACACCTTC.

In regard to this clone: The sample carries other DNA sequences with the same CDR3. The chain uses TRBV9 and TRBJ1-2; 10 nucleotides match TRBD1. V lost 4 bases and J lost 3; bases outside the gene matches: 3. This CDR3 contains 14 residues. Germline CDR1 is SGDLS and CDR2 is YYNGEE. The CDR3 here is CASSLGQGDYGYTF. CDR3 in DNA: TGTGCCAGCAGCTTAGGACAGGGGGACTATGGCTACACCTTC. Together with reference TRBV9 and TRBJ1-2, the CDR3 gives the full variable domain: DSGVTQTPKHLITATGQRVTLRCSPRSGDLSVYWYQQSLDQGLQFLIQYYNGEERAKGNILERFSAQQFPDLHSELNLSSLELGDSALYFCASSLGQGDYGYTFGSGTRLTVV.

This chain joins TRBV4-3 and TRBJ2-2, with 10 bases that match TRBD1. CDR3 length: 15 amino acids. Germline CDR1 LGHNA, CDR2 YSLEER. V trimming: 4 bases; J trimming: 6 bases; junction bases outside the gene matches: 5. Here the CDR3 reads CASSRDRGSPGELFF. For the CDR3, the DNA is TGCGCCAGCAGCCGGGACAGGGGATCCCCCGGGGAGCTGTTTTTT.

A single count supports this clone. The chain employs TRBV27 and TRBJ2-3, with D perhaps given as TRBD1 or TRBD2 (5 bases each). CDR1 and CDR2 from the germline V gene are MNHEY and SMNVEV (reference sequence). The CDR3 is made up of 14 amino acids. V dropped 7 bases and J dropped 0 bases, with 11 bases sitting between them. The CDR3 here is CASTNRDSTDTQYF. The CDR3 bases are TGTGCCAGCACAAATCGGGACAGCACAGATACGCAGTATTTT.

This clone was seen just once. The chain is built from TRBV7-9 and TRBJ1-1, with a possible D match to TRBD1 (5 bases). Trimming removed 8 bases from V and 0 bases from J, with 10 bases in between. Germline V gene data show CDR1 as SEHNR and CDR2 as FQNEAQ (reference sequence). This CDR3 region has 13 residues. In DNA, the CDR3 is TGTGCCAGCGGGGTACAGGTGAACACTGAAGCTTTCTTT. Translated: CASGVQVNTEAFF.

CDR3 region: CATSSTYQGANYGYTF. The CDR3 DNA follows: TGTGCCACCAGCAGCACTTACCAGGGCGCTAACTATGGCTACACCTTC. V is TRBV15 and J is TRBJ1-2; D perhaps matches TRBD1 (5 bases). The CDR3 extends over 16 amino acids. Trimming took off 3 bases at V and 0 bases at J, with 14 bases between the two ends. Germline assignment: CDR1 LNHNV and CDR2 YYDKDF (reference sequence).

The V gene is TRBV5-1, the J gene TRBJ2-7; possibly TRBD1 for D (5 bases). Germline values: CDR1 SGHRS, CDR2 YFSETQ. The CDR3 runs to 14 residues. The ends were cut back, 4 bases at V and 2 bases at J, with 13 bases in the middle. The CDR3 sequence is CASSPLRVAYEQYF. The CDR3 DNA sequence: TGCGCCAGCAGCCCACTCAGGGTCGCCTACGAGCAGTACTTC.

This sequence joins TRBV6-5 and TRBJ1-6; tentative D call: TRBD1 (5 bases). The length of the CDR3 is 16 residues. Trimming took off 2 bases at V and 4 bases at J, with 12 bases between the two ends. The V gene's germline CDR1 is MNHEY and CDR2 SVGAGI. The CDR3 protein is CASSYGETAYNSPLHF. CDR3 nucleotides: TGTGCCAGCAGTTACGGGGAGACAGCATATAATTCACCCCTCCACTTT.

The chain employs TRBV29-1 and TRBJ1-2; possibly TRBD1 for D (6 bases). Trimming removed 4 bases at V and 8 bases at J, with 23 bases between. CDR1 is SQVTM and CDR2 is ANQGSEA in the germline V gene. The CDR3 covers 15 residues. CDR3 in amino acids: CSVGGGDLHLEGYTF. Here the CDR3 DNA reads TGCAGCGTTGGAGGGGGGGACCTTCATTTAGAGGGCTACACCTTC.

This chain uses TRBV5-1 with TRBJ2-7; D is undetermined. Germline lookup yields CDR1 SGHRS and CDR2 YFSETQ. This CDR3 is 13 amino acids long. V lost 5 bases, J lost 1 base, and 10 bases lay in between. DNA of the CDR3: TGCGCCAGCAGAGAGGCCCAATCCTACGAGCAGTACTTC. It yields the protein CASREAQSYEQYF.

The rearrangement joins TRBV7-9 to TRBJ1-4, with 7 bases matching TRBD1. After removal of 3 bases from V and 3 bases from J, the junction contained 10 bases not matched to a gene. Germline V lookup: CDR1 SEHNR, CDR2 FQNEAQ (reference sequence). The length of the CDR3 is 17 residues. Written as DNA, the CDR3 is TGTGCCAGCAGCTTGAGTGGAAAGGGGGCGGCTAATGAAAAACTGTTTTTT. Its protein product is CASSLSGKGAANEKLFF.

The chain combines TRBV4-2 with TRBJ1-1; D is unresolved. The CDR3 loop spans 14 amino acids. V was cut by 2 bases and J by 4 bases, with 11 bases left in between. Germline lookup yields CDR1 LGHNA and CDR2 YNFKEQ. CDR3 amino acids: CASSQNGESTEAFF. The CDR3 coding sequence is TGTGCCAGCAGCCAAAATGGGGAGTCCACTGAAGCTTTCTTT.

The chain has TRBV7-9 and TRBJ2-7; D unclear. The CDR3 extends over 14 amino acids. CDR1 and CDR2 from the germline V gene are SEHNR and FQNEAQ (reference sequence). V was pared by 1 base and J by 5 bases, with 12 bases between. CDR3 residues: CASSLVQDPHEQYF. In nucleotides, the CDR3 is TGTGCCAGCAGCTTAGTTCAGGATCCCCACGAGCAGTACTTC.